This entry lists 19 T cell receptor beta chains sequenced from one sample in a study of T cells in Graves' hyperthyroidism and ophthalmopathy. There were TCR beta CDR3 regions amplified from RNA transcripts. The HTBI primer set was used in a first-round RT-PCR of the TCR CDR3. TCRdb reprocessed the multiplex PCR reads with MiXCR, giving one entry per CDR3 protein. There are about 640,000 distinct CDR3 sequences in the sample; just under 45% occur only once, and less than 9% lies in the top ten. Source material: peripheral blood or thyroid tissue (not recorded which). These receptors were obtained from an adult man with Graves' disease, either hyperthyroidism or ophthalmopathy (not recorded which).

This chain links TRBV19 with TRBJ2-7; possibly TRBD1 for D (5 bases). CDR1 and CDR2 from the germline V gene are LNHDA and SQIVND (reference sequence). This CDR3 comprises 14 residues. Trimming removed 1 base at V and 3 bases at J, with 10 bases between. The CDR3 nucleotides are TGTGCCAGTAGTATAGCGACAGATTTCTACGAGCAGTACTTC. Its protein is CASSIATDFYEQYF.

This chain links TRBV20-1 with TRBJ2-7; 10 nucleotides line up with TRBD2. The J segment lost 5 bases and the V segment lost 5 bases, leaving 18 bases of the junction unmatched. The CDR3 covers 17 residues. Germline loops: CDR1 DFQATT, CDR2 SNEGSKA (reference sequence). For the CDR3, the DNA is TGCAGTGCTTGGGTCAGCGGGAGGGTAGAGCGGTCCCACGAGCAGTACTTC. Protein: CSAWVSGRVERSHEQYF.

This clonotype has at least ten counts. The J gene is TRBJ1-6, the V gene TRBV20-1, with D unresolved. Germline V CDR1 and CDR2: DFQATT, SNEGSKA (reference sequence). The CDR3 spans 12 residues. The germline V and J ends were trimmed by 0 bases and 8 bases, with 5 bases remaining between them. CDR3 sequence: CSARDPDSPLHF. The CDR3 nucleotides are TGCAGTGCTAGAGATCCCGATTCACCCCTCCACTTT.

The chain links TRBV4-2 to TRBJ2-7; a weak D match, TRBD1 (5 bases). CDR3 length equals 15 residues. Germline loops: CDR1 LGHNA, CDR2 YNFKEQ. V shed 2 bases and J shed 6 bases, with 17 bases lying between them. The CDR3 loop is CASSQTGPGLSEQYF. DNA of the CDR3: TGTGCCAGCAGCCAAACCGGGCCAGGGCTCTCCGAGCAGTACTTC.

In the case of this clonotype: At one of its ends the junction is not consistent with the germline gene, which may arise from a read error. The rearrangement links TRBV24-1 to TRBJ1-5, with 7 bases matching TRBD1. This CDR3 has 15 residues. Germline assignment: CDR1 KGHDR and CDR2 SFDVKD. Here the CDR3 reads CASSLSAGGHQPQHF. The CDR3 DNA reads as TGTGCCAGCAGTTTATCGGCAGGGGGTCATCAGCCCCAGCATTTT.

This clonotype was picked up a small number of times. The J gene is TRBJ1-5, the V gene TRBV7-9; D is undetermined. This CDR3 contains 13 residues. Germline loops: CDR1 SEHNR, CDR2 FQNEAQ (reference sequence). Trimming stripped 3 bases from V and 3 bases from J, with 6 bases between. The CDR3 nucleotides read TGTGCCAGCAGCTTTGGTTACAATCAGCCCCAGCATTTT. Its translation is CASSFGYNQPQHF. The full variable domain, rest sourced from reference TRBV7-9 and TRBJ1-5, is DTGVSQNPRHKITKRGQNVTFRCDPISEHNRLYWYRQTLGQGPEFLTYFQNEAQLEKSRLLSDRFSAERPKGSFSTLEIQRTEQGDSAMYLCASSFGYNQPQHFGDGTRLSIL.

The genes are TRBV29-1 and TRBJ2-5; D remains ambiguous. This CDR3 comprises 13 residues. Germline-derived CDR1 and CDR2 are SQVTM and ANQGSEA. V was shortened by 6 bases and J by 5 bases, with 16 bases between the two germline ends. CDR3 residues: CSVADGSGETQYF. Written as DNA, the CDR3 is TGCAGCGTGGCGGACGGGTCCGGGGAGACCCAGTACTTC. The variable domain in full, completed from reference TRBV29-1 and TRBJ2-5, reads SAVISQKPSRDICQRGTSLTIQCQVDSQVTMMFWYRQQPGQSLTLIATANQGSEATYESGFVIDKFPISRPNLTFSTLTVSNMSPEDSSIYLCSVADGSGETQYFGPGTRLLVL.

The gene calls are TRBV10-3 and TRBJ1-4; weak D call: TRBD1 (5 bases). Germline CDR1 reads ENHRY; CDR2 reads SYGVKD. The CDR3 is made up of 14 amino acids. V was clipped by 6 bases and J by 4 bases, with 12 bases between them. DNA of the CDR3: TGTGCCATCAGCTCGGGACCGCTTAATGAAAAACTGTTTTTT. Amino acid sequence: CAISSGPLNEKLFF.

This clonotype showed up just once. One junction end disagrees with the germline gene, perhaps due to a read error. This chain's CDR3 is CASSPREANEKLFF. The CDR3 bases are TGTGCCAGCAGTCCCAGGGAAGCTAATGAAAAACTGTTTTTT. The chain is built from TRBV10-3 and TRBJ1-4; the D gene is possibly TRBD1 (5 bases). The germline CDR1 and CDR2 sequences are ENHRY and SYGVKD. The CDR3 sequence is 14 residues long.

The chain is built from TRBV5-1 and TRBJ2-7; TRBD2 agrees at 10 bases. CDR3 length: 15 residues. Losses at the gene ends were 0 bases for V and 4 bases for J; bases not matched to a gene: 4. Germline V gene lookup returns CDR1 SGHRS and CDR2 YFSETQ. The DNA of the CDR3 is TGCGCCAGCAGCTTGGAACAACTAGCGGGATACGAGCAGTACTTC. Its translation is CASSLEQLAGYEQYF.

This clonotype was detected many times. The gene calls are TRBV25-1 and TRBJ1-2; D unclear. CDR3 length equals 12 residues. The ends were cut back, 3 bases at V and 6 bases at J, with 8 bases in the middle. In germline, CDR1 is MGHDK, CDR2 SYGVNS. The CDR3 is CASSDRRDGYTF. The CDR3 DNA follows: TGTGCCAGCAGTGACCGACGGGATGGCTACACCTTC.

This clonotype showed up many times. The rearrangement uses TRBV7-9 and TRBJ1-1, with no clear D. The CDR3 contains 13 residues. CDR1 SEHNR and CDR2 FQNEAQ come from the germline V gene (reference sequence). Deletions cut 5 bases from V and 4 bases from J, with 11 bases between. CDR3 amino acids: CASSDKGPTEAFF. Here the CDR3 DNA reads TGTGCCAGCAGCGACAAGGGCCCCACTGAAGCTTTCTTT.

This clonotype was counted at least ten times. The V call is TRBV7-9, the J call TRBJ1-1, with D perhaps matching TRBD1 (5 bases). The CDR3 has 12 residues. V lost 7 bases and J 3 bases, leaving 9 bases between the germline ends. Per the germline V gene, CDR1 is SEHNR and CDR2 is FQNEAQ (reference sequence). This CDR3 is CASTWGDTEAFF. The CDR3 nucleotides read TGTGCCAGCACCTGGGGGGACACTGAAGCTTTCTTT.

This clonotype has only a few counts. This chain links TRBV7-2 with TRBJ1-2, with TRBD1 matching 9 bases. Germline lookup yields CDR1 SGHTA and CDR2 FQGNSA. CDR3 size: 15 residues. V shed 1 base, J shed 2 bases, and the junction held 2 bases outside the gene matches. Written as DNA, the CDR3 is TGTGCCAGCAGCTTAGTTACAGGGGGCAACTATGGCTACACCTTC. Protein product: CASSLVTGGNYGYTF. The whole variable domain, filled in from reference TRBV7-2 and TRBJ1-2, reads GAGVSQSPSNKVTEKGKDVELRCDPISGHTALYWYRQSLGQGLEFLIYFQGNSAPDKSGLPSDRFSAERTGGSVSTLTIQRTQQEDSAVYLCASSLVTGGNYGYTFGSGTRLTVV.

This clonotype was found a few times. V gene TRBV7-9 combines with J gene TRBJ2-5; 12 bases are a match to TRBD2. The CDR3 runs to 18 residues. Germline V gives CDR1 SEHNR, CDR2 FQNEAQ (reference sequence). With 5 bases clipped from V and 2 bases from J, the junction kept 12 bases outside the gene matches. CDR3 DNA: TGTGCCAGCAGCAACGAACTAGCGGGGGGACCCGGACAAGAGACCCAGTACTTC. Protein product: CASSNELAGGPGQETQYF.

The V and J genes are TRBV5-1 and TRBJ1-2; TRBD1 is a possible D gene (6 bases). Germline-derived CDR1 and CDR2 are SGHRS and YFSETQ. Trimming shortened V by 4 bases and J by 2 bases, and 12 bases separated the two germline ends. This CDR3 is 14 amino acids long. As DNA, the CDR3 is TGCGCCAGCAGCATTTTGGACAGAAACTATGGCTACACCTTC. This gives the protein CASSILDRNYGYTF.

The CDR3 spells CAISEGDSSAQYGYTF. The CDR3 DNA is TGTGCCATCAGTGAGGGGGACAGTTCGGCCCAATATGGCTACACCTTC. The V call is TRBV10-3, the J call TRBJ1-2; 7 positions agree with TRBD1. Germline assignment: CDR1 ENHRY and CDR2 SYGVKD. V dropped 2 bases and J dropped 5; count of bases not matched to a gene: 11. This CDR3 has 16 amino acids.

This clonotype has ten or more counts. The V gene is TRBV29-1, the J gene TRBJ1-5; the D gene is possibly TRBD1 (5 bases). The CDR3 spans 13 residues. Trimming left V 4 bases short and J 1 base short, with 8 bases between. The germline CDR1 and CDR2 sequences are SQVTM and ANQGSEA. The CDR3 spells CSVGGSSNQPQHF. The CDR3 nucleotides read TGCAGCGTTGGGGGGTCGAGCAATCAGCCCCAGCATTTT.

This chain connects TRBV7-8 to TRBJ1-1, with D maybe TRBD1 (6 bases). V lost 1 base and J lost 8, with 11 bases in between. From germline, CDR1 is SGHVS and CDR2 FQNEAQ. This CDR3 spans 13 amino acids. The CDR3 loop reads CASSLGTDREAFF. The DNA for the CDR3 is TGTGCCAGCAGCTTAGGGACAGACAGAGAAGCTTTCTTT.